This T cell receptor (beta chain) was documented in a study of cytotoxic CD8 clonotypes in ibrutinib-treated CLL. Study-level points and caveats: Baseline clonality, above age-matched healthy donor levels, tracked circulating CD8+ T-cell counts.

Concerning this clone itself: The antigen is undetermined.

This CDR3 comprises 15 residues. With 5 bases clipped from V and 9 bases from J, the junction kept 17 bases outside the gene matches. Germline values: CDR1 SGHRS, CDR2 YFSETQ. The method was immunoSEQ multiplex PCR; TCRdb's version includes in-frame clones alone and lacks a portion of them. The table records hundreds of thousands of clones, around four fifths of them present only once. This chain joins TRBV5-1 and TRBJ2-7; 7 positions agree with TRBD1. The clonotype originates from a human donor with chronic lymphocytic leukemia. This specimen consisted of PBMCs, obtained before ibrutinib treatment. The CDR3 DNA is TGCGCCAGCAGTCCTCCTATGACAGGGTATTCGGGGCAGTACTTC. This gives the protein CASSPPMTGYSGQYF.